Listed below are T cell receptor beta chains from one sample, sequenced in a study of cytotoxic CD8 clonotypes in ibrutinib-treated CLL. Profiling relied on immunoSEQ multiplex PCR, and the TCRdb table lists in-frame clones only, not all of them. The sample has around 310,000 clones; around four fifths are singletons. Sequencing used PBMCs, obtained before ibrutinib treatment. Source of these receptors: a human donor with chronic lymphocytic leukemia. CDR3s include the opening cysteine and the closing phenylalanine or tryptophan. The D gene is left open where the match is weak. The size entry is marked missing in some rows and otherwise reads once, few, many or a size class.

D | J | size | V | DNA | CDR3
TRBD1 | TRBJ2-7 | NA | TRBV19 | TGTGCCAGTAGTATCGGGACAGGGTTCGAGCAGTACTTC | CASSIGTGFEQYF
NA | TRBJ2-1 | NA | TRBV6-5 | TGTGCCAGCAGTTACCAGGGAAGTTACAATGAGCAGTTCTTC | CASSYQGSYNEQFF
TRBD1 | TRBJ2-7 | few | TRBV11-1 | TGTGCCAGCAGTTCAGACAGGGTCTACGAGCAGTACTTC | CASSSDRVYEQYF
TRBD2 | TRBJ2-1 | NA | TRBV15 | TGTGCCACCCAACATTTTTTTGCGGGAGGAGGTCCCAATGAGCAGTTCTTC | CATQHFFAGGGPNEQFF
TRBD1 | TRBJ2-7 | NA | TRBV9 | TGTGCCAGCAGCGCCCACTCTGGACAGGGGGCCGACGAGCAGTACTTC | CASSAHSGQGADEQYF
TRBD1 | TRBJ2-5 | NA | TRBV4-2 | TGTGCCAGCAGCCAAGATTGGGGACAGGGAGAGACCCAGTACTTC | CASSQDWGQGETQYF
TRBD2 | TRBJ2-3 | NA | TRBV7-2 | TGTGCCAGCAGCTTAGTTTTTCAAGCGGGAGACCCTAAAGATACGCAGTATTTT | CASSLVFQAGDPKDTQYF
NA | TRBJ1-1 | NA | TRBV6-5 | TGTGCCAGCAGTTTCCAACAGGGTGCGAACACTGAAGCTTTCTTT | CASSFQQGANTEAFF
NA | TRBJ2-7 | NA | TRBV30 | TGTGCCTGGACTTCCAGGCCTCATCGATACGAGCAGTACTTC | CAWTSRPHRYEQYF
NA | TRBJ2-2 | NA | TRBV18 | TGTGCCAGCTCACCGTCGACATCCTGGACCGGGGAGCTGTTTTTT | CASSPSTSWTGELFF
NA | TRBJ2-3 | NA | TRBV12-2 | TGTGCACGTCCTACACTAGCTGGAGGGACAGATACGCAGTATTTT | CARPTLAGGTDTQYF
NA | TRBJ1-2 | NA | TRBV11-2 | TGTGCCAGCAGCTTCGGACAGACCCTCTATGGCTACACCTTC | CASSFGQTLYGYTF
NA | TRBJ2-5 | NA | TRBV18 | TGTGCCAGCTCACCACCCGGTGAAGAGACCCAGTACTTC | CASSPPGEETQYF
TRBD1 | TRBJ2-3 | NA | TRBV4-3 | TGCGCCAGCAGCCAAGAGTCAGGGGGCAGGTCAGATACGCAGTATTTT | CASSQESGGRSDTQYF
TRBD2 | TRBJ2-1 | NA | TRBV19 | TGTGCCACCAGCCCGGTCGGACTAGCGGACTCCTACAATGAGCAGTTCTTC | CATSPVGLADSYNEQFF
TRBD1 | TRBJ1-2 | NA | TRBV19 | TGTGCCAGTACCTGGACAGGGACTCCCTATGGCTACACCTTC | CASTWTGTPYGYTF
NA | TRBJ1-5 | NA | TRBV10-3 | TGTGCCATCAGTGGATTAGTCAATCAGCCCCAGCATTTT | CAISGLVNQPQHF
NA | TRBJ2-7 | NA | TRBV6-1 | TGTGCCAGCAGACGCGACCCTTCGAGCTCCTACGAGCAGTACTTC | CASRRDPSSSYEQYF
NA | TRBJ2-5 | few | TRBV27 | TGTGCCAGCAGTAAATCTAAAGGGACCCAGTACTTC | CASSKSKGTQYF
NA | TRBJ2-3 | NA | TRBV21-1 | TGTGCCAGCAGCATCCCGATGACTAGCGGACGCACAGATACGCAGTATTTT | CASSIPMTSGRTDTQYF
NA | TRBJ1-5 | NA | TRBV19 | TGTGCCAGTAGTATATGGGAGGATAGCAATCAGCCCCAGCATTTT | CASSIWEDSNQPQHF
TRBD1 | TRBJ1-5 | few | TRBV25-1 | TGTGCCAGCAGTGAGGAAAAGACAGGGGAAGATCAGCCCCAGCATTTT | CASSEEKTGEDQPQHF
NA | TRBJ2-7 | NA | TRBV4-3 | TGCGCCAGCAGCCAAGACCCCTCCGGGATAATATACGAGCAGTACTTC | CASSQDPSGIIYEQYF
NA | TRBJ2-6 | NA | TRBV5-4 | TGTGCCAGCAGCTTGGTAGGGAGGGCCAACGTCCTGACTTTC | CASSLVGRANVLTF
NA | TRBJ2-7 | NA | TRBV13 | TGTGCCAGCAGCCTTATACGGGGAACCTTCTCCGAGCAGTACTTC | CASSLIRGTFSEQYF
TRBD2 | TRBJ2-7 | NA | TRBV7-2 | TGTGCCAGCAGCTTAGCCCAGCGGGGATACGAGCAGTACTTC | CASSLAQRGYEQYF
NA | TRBJ2-7 | NA | TRBV27 | TGTGCCAGCAGTCTAAGGACCGCCTACGAGCAGTACTTC | CASSLRTAYEQYF
NA | TRBJ1-2 | NA | TRBV27 | TGTGCCAGCAGTTTGTCCCAGGGGCTTGGCTACACCTTC | CASSLSQGLGYTF
NA | TRBJ2-1 | NA | TRBV7-9 | TGTGCCAGCCCACCGAAGGGGGTCCCCAATGAGCAGTTCTTC | CASPPKGVPNEQFF
NA | TRBJ2-7 | NA | TRBV20-1 | TGCAGTGCAGTTCAGTGGCCGGAGCAGTACTTC | CSAVQWPEQYF
TRBD1 | TRBJ1-4 | few | TRBV28 | TGTGCCAGCTCTCTTGGGGGGACAGCGGCTAATGAAAAACTGTTTTTT | CASSLGGTAANEKLFF
NA | TRBJ1-2 | NA | TRBV29-1 | TGCAGCGTCAAAGGAATTTATAACTATGGCTACACCTTC | CSVKGIYNYGYTF
NA | TRBJ2-7 | NA | TRBV9 | TGTGCCAGCACCCGGTCAGGTACCGGGGGCGAGCAGTACTTC | CASTRSGTGGEQYF
TRBD1 | TRBJ2-7 | NA | TRBV7-2 | TGTGCCAGCAGCTTTACCGGGACAGGGGTCGAGCAGTACTTC | CASSFTGTGVEQYF
NA | TRBJ1-1 | NA | TRBV7-9 | TGTGCCAGCAGCCAAAAACAGGGTGAAGCTTTCTTT | CASSQKQGEAFF
TRBD1 | TRBJ2-7 | NA | TRBV6-5 | TGTGCCAGCAGAACCCGACAGGGCCACGAGCAGTACTTC | CASRTRQGHEQYF
TRBD1 | TRBJ2-2 | NA | TRBV6-5 | TGTGCCAGCAGTTCTCCGGGACAGGGTAACACCGGGGAGCTGTTTTTT | CASSSPGQGNTGELFF
NA | TRBJ2-5 | NA | TRBV5-4 | TGTGCCAGCAGCTGGACACCGGGACAACAAGAGACCCAGTACTTC | CASSWTPGQQETQYF
NA | TRBJ2-5 | NA | TRBV27 | TGTGCCAGCAGCGGATCAGGACAGATCCAAGAGACCCAGTACTTC | CASSGSGQIQETQYF
NA | TRBJ1-2 | NA | TRBV19 | TGTGCCAGTAGTCCTAATAGCTATGGCTACACCTTC | CASSPNSYGYTF
TRBD1 | TRBJ2-5 | NA | TRBV11-3 | TGTGCCAGCAGCCCCAGCCGGGACAGGATCCAAGAGACCCAGTACTTC | CASSPSRDRIQETQYF
TRBD1 | TRBJ1-2 | NA | TRBV28 | TGTGCCAGCAGACGGACAGGGCTTAATGGCTACACCTTC | CASRRTGLNGYTF
NA | TRBJ1-1 | NA | TRBV4-2 | TGTGCCAGCAGCCCGGAGGGGACGGTGAACACTGAAGCTTTCTTT | CASSPEGTVNTEAFF
TRBD1 | TRBJ1-2 | NA | TRBV18 | TGTGCCAGCTCACCCGAGGACAGGGTAGGATATGGCTACACCTTC | CASSPEDRVGYGYTF
TRBD1 | TRBJ2-3 | NA | TRBV5-8 | TGTGCCAGCAGCCTCCGGACAGGGGCGAACACAGATACGCAGTATTTT | CASSLRTGANTDTQYF
NA | TRBJ1-1 | few | TRBV7-9 | TGTGCCAGCAGCCTACGATCTGAAAGGAACACTGAAGCTTTCTTT | CASSLRSERNTEAFF
NA | TRBJ2-6 | few | TRBV25-1 | TGTGCCAGCGGAACTAGGGATTCTGGGGCCAACGTCCTGACTTTC | CASGTRDSGANVLTF
NA | TRBJ2-1 | NA | TRBV11-2 | TGTGCCAGCAGCATAGAGACCTACAATGAGCAGTTCTTC | CASSIETYNEQFF
NA | TRBJ1-1 | NA | TRBV15 | TGTGCCACCAGCAGAGATAAGGGCTACACTGAAGCTTTCTTT | CATSRDKGYTEAFF